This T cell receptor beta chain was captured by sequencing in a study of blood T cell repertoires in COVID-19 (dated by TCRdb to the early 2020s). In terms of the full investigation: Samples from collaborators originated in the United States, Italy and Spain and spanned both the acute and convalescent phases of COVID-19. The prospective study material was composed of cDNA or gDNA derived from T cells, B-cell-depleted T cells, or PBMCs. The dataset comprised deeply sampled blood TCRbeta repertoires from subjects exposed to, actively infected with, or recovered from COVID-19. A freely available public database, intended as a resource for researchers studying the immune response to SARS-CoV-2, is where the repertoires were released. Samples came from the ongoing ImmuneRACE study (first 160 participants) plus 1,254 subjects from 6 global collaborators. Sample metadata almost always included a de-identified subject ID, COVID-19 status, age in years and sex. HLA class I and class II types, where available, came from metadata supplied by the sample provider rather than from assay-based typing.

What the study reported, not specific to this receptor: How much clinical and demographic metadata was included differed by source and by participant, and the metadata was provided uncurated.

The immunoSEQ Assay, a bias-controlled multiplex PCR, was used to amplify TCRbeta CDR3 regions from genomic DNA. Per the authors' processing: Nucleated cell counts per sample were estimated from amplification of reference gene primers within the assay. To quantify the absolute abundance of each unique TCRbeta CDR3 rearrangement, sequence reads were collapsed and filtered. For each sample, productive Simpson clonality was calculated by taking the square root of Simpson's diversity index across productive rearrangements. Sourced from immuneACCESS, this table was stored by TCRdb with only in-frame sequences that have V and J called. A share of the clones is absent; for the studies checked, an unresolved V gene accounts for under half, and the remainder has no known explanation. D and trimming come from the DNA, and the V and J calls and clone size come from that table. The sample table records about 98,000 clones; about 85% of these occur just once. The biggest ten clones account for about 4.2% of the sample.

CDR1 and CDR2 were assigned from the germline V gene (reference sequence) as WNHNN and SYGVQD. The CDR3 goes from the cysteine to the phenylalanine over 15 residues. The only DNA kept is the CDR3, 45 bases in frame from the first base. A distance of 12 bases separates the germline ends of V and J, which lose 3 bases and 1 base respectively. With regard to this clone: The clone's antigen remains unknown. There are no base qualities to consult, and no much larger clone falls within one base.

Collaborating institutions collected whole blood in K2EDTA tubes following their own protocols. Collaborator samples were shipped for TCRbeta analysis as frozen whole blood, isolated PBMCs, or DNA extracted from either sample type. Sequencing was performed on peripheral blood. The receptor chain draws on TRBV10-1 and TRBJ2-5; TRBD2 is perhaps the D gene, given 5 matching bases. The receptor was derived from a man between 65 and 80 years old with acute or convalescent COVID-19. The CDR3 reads CASSELASGQETQYF. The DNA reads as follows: TGCGCCAGCAGTGAATTGGCCAGCGGCCAAGAGACCCAGTACTTC.